This TCR beta chain is from a study of blood T cell repertoires in COVID-19. Study-wide background: PBMCs, B-cell-depleted T cells, or T cells were the source of the cDNA or gDNA that made up the material.

The length of the CDR3 is 12 residues. Looked up from germline, CDR1 is MNHEY and CDR2 is SVGAGI. Trimming removed 4 bases at V and 5 bases at J, with 8 bases between. Participants, roughly 18 to 90 years old, spanned under 30 US areas. In the original processing: The assay estimated nucleated cells by amplifying reference gene primers. Only in-frame clones appear in the TCRdb table, and some are missing; sequencing was by immunoSEQ multiplex PCR. D and trimming were read from the DNA, whereas the V and J calls and clone size are those reported in that table. The sample lists roughly 150,000 clones, around 84% occurring once.

Sequencing used PBMCs or T cells enriched from blood (not recorded which). The V call is TRBV6-5, the J call TRBJ2-5; no clear D. The TCR was taken from a woman in her fifties or sixties who had recovered from COVID-19. The CDR3 here is CASSFSPETQYF. The CDR3 DNA reads as TGTGCCAGCAGTTTTTCCCCGGAGACCCAGTACTTC.